This T cell receptor (beta chain) was sequenced for a study of early T cells in non-severe SARS-CoV-2 infection. V shed 4 bases and J shed 9 bases, with 10 bases lying between them. CDR1 and CDR2 (germline): MNHNY, SVGAGI (reference sequence). The CDR3 covers 13 residues. This clonotype was counted many times. MiXCR was run by TCRdb on the 5' RACE reads, yielding one entry per CDR3 protein. Of about 60,000 distinct CDR3 sequences in the sample, approximately 12% were seen once. The clonotype comes from an adult who was a healthcare worker with PCR-confirmed SARS-CoV-2 infection or an uninfected control (not recorded which). J is TRBJ1-6 and V is TRBV6-6; D is possibly TRBD1 (6 bases). Sequenced sample: whole blood. CDR3 in amino acids: CASSWDKSSPLHF. CDR3 coding DNA: TGTGCCAGCAGTTGGGACAAAAGTTCACCCCTCCACTTT.